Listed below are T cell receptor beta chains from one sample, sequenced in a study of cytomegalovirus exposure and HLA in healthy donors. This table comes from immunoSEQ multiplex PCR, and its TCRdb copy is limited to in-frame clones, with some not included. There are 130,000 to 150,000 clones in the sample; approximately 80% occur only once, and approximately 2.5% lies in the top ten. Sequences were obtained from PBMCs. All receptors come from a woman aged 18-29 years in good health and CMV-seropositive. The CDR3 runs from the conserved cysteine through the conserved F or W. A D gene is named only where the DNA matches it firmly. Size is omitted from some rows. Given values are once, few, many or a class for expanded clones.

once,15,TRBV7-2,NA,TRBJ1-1,CASSPWGGAGLEAFF,TGTGCCAGCAGCCCCTGGGGAGGGGCAGGACTCGAAGCTTTCTTT
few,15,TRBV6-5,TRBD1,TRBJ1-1,CASSYGTGVGVEAFF,TGTGCCAGCAGTTACGGGACAGGGGTGGGCGTTGAAGCTTTCTTT
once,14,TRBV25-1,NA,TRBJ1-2,CASSVFGVEGGYTF,TGTGCCAGCAGTGTCTTCGGGGTTGAGGGTGGCTACACCTTC
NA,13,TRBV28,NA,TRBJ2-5,CASIEGGQETQYF,TGTGCCAGCATCGAAGGGGGACAAGAGACCCAGTACTTC
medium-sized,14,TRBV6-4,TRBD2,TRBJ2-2,CASSDGTSTGELFF,TGTGCCAGCAGTGACGGGACTAGCACCGGGGAGCTGTTTTTT
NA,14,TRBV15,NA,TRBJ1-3,CATSRDSSGNTIYF,TGTGCCACCAGCAGAGATTCATCTGGAAACACCATATATTTT
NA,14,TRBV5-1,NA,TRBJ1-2,CASSGGAVHYGYTF,TGCGCCAGCAGCGGGGGGGCAGTCCACTATGGCTACACCTTC
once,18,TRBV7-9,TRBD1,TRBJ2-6,CASSLRRDRVSGANVLTF,TGTGCCAGCAGCTTACGCCGGGACAGGGTCTCTGGGGCCAACGTCCTGACTTTC
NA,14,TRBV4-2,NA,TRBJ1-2,CASSQDRGFGGYTF,TGTGCCAGCAGCCAAGATCGGGGGTTCGGTGGCTACACCTTC
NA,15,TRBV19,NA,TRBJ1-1,CASSIEGTTNTEAFF,TGTGCCAGTAGTATAGAAGGGACAACGAACACTGAAGCTTTCTTT
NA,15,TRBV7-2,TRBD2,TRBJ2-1,CASSYQRGGQVEQFF,TGTGCCAGCAGCTATCAGCGGGGGGGCCAAGTTGAGCAGTTCTTC
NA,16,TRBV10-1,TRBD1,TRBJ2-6,CASREQGKSGANVLTF,TGCGCCAGCAGGGAACAGGGGAAGAGTGGGGCCAACGTCCTGACTTTC
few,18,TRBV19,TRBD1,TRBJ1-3,CASNYREGQGWTGNTIYF,TGTGCCAGTAATTATAGGGAGGGACAGGGTTGGACTGGAAACACCATATATTTT
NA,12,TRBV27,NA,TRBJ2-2,CASRAVTGELFF,TGTGCCAGCAGGGCCGTAACCGGGGAGCTGTTTTTT
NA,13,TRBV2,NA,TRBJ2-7,CASSEDRGYEQYF,TGTGCCAGCAGTGAAGATCGGGGGTACGAGCAGTACTTC
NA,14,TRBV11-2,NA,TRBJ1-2,CASSPHGGGDGYTF,TGTGCCAGCAGCCCCCACGGCGGCGGGGATGGCTACACCTTC
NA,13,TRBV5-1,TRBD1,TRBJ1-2,CASSLGQGGGYTF,TGCGCCAGCAGCTTGGGACAGGGTGGAGGCTACACCTTC